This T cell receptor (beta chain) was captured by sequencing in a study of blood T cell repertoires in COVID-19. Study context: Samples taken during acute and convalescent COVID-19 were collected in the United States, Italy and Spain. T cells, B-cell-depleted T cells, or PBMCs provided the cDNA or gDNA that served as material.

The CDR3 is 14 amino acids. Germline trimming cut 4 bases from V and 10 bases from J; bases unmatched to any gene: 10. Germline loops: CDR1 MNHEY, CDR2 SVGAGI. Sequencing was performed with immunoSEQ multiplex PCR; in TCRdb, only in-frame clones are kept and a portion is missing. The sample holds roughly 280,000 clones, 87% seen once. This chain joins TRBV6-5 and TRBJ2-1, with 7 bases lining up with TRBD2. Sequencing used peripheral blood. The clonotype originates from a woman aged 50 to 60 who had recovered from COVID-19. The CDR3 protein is CASSFLGGAVEQFF. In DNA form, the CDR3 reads TGTGCCAGCAGTTTTTTGGGAGGGGCGGTGGAGCAGTTCTTC.